This T cell receptor beta chain was sequenced during a study of cytomegalovirus exposure and HLA in healthy donors. The wider study: Approximately 85 million unique TCRs from HLA-typed donors made up an early data release. Study-wide results and caveats: The productive fraction for most TCR beta V segments was about 87% or about 30% in an earlier analysis. More clonal expansion characterized HLA-associated TCR beta chains than equally common others in a later analysis. Sequencing depth roughly uniform across donors was assumed in presence/absence analyses.

The PCR contained 60 Vbeta and 13 Jbeta primers. Assay: immunoSEQ multiplex PCR; the TCRdb copy retains only in-frame clones and omits some. Seen here are more than 95,000 clones, 77% observed once, and the top ten hold roughly 8.6%. The V end was cut by 2 bases, the J end by 4 bases, with 19 bases between. CDR1 KGHSH and CDR2 LQKENI come from the germline V gene. The CDR3 length is 17 residues. As to this clone: Its specificity is not known.

The receptor comes from a woman in her thirties or forties in good health and CMV-seropositive. The sequenced sample was PBMCs. V and J are TRBV18 and TRBJ2-3; D may be TRBD2 (6 bases). The CDR3 here is CASSPSLTRWGADTQYF. The CDR3 DNA is TGTGCCAGCTCACCATCCTTGACTAGATGGGGGGCAGATACGCAGTATTTT.